The clone carrying this T cell receptor beta chain showed up just a few times. The sample comes from a study of cytomegalovirus exposure and HLA in healthy donors. V lost 2 bases and J lost 0; bases outside the gene matches: 8. The CDR3 length is 17 residues. Germline CDR1 is LGHNA and CDR2 is YNFKEQ. With 60 Vbeta and 13 Jbeta primers, the PCR was carried out. Sequencing was performed with immunoSEQ multiplex PCR; in TCRdb, only in-frame clones are kept and a portion is missing. The table lists about 210,000 clones, roughly 73% of them singletons, with under 0.6% in the top ten. Sequencing was done on a sample of PBMCs. The sequence came from a boy younger than 18 in good health and CMV-seronegative. The chain is built from TRBV4-2 and TRBJ2-3, with TRBD2 matching 7 bases. The CDR3 region has the DNA TGTGCCAGCAGCCAATTATCTAGCGGAGGGAGCACAGATACGCAGTATTTT. Translation: CASSQLSSGGSTDTQYF.